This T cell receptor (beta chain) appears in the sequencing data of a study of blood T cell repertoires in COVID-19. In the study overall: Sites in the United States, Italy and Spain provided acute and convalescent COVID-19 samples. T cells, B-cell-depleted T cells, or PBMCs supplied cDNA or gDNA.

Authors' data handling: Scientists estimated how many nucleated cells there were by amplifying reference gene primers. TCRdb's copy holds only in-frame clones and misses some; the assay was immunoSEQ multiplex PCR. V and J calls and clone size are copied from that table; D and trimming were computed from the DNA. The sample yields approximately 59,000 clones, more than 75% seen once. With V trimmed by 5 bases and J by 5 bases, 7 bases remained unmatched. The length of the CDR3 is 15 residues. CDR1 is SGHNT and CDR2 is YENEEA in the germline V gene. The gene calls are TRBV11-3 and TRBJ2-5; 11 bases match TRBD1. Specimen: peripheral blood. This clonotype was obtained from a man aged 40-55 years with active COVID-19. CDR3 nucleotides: TGTGCCAGCAGCCCCGGGACAGGGGGTTATGAGACCCAGTACTTC. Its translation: CASSPGTGGYETQYF.